These 32 T cell receptor beta chains were all obtained from the same sample, sequenced in a study of tumor-infiltrating lymphocytes in primary liver carcinoma. For blood RNA, unsorted whole blood served as the source, and germline DNA was extracted too. The input was 500 ng total RNA; TCR beta cDNA was made from it with a constant-region primer. The TCR beta library was amplified through three nested multiplex PCR rounds in a modified ARM-PCR procedure. For 10 cycles apiece, the opening two PCR rounds ran with TRBV1-TRBV30 forward primers and a C-beta reverse primer. A single record per CDR3 protein comes from TCRdb applying MiXCR to the multiplex PCR reads. The profile covers 250,000 to 350,000 distinct CDR3 sequences, with about three fifths appearing a single time and over 15% taken by the ten largest. The sample comprised peripheral blood. The receptors stem from a woman aged 25 to 39 with primary liver carcinoma and hepatitis B virus infection.

This chain connects TRBV5-5 to TRBJ2-7, with 14 positions matching TRBD2. Germline V gene data show CDR1 as SGHKS and CDR2 as YYEKEE (reference sequence). Germline trimming cut 4 bases from V and 2 bases from J; bases unmatched to any gene: 8. The CDR3 runs to 17 residues. Written as DNA, the CDR3 is TGTGCCAGCAGCCCTGGGACTAGCGGGAGAAGAGCCTACGAGCAGTACTTC. It is translated as CASSPGTSGRRAYEQYF.

Concerning this clonotype itself: In this CDR3 the conserved last residue, phenylalanine or tryptophan, is missing, so a read error is likely. The rearrangement joins TRBV4-1 to TRBJ2-2; TRBD2 matches at 12 bases. This CDR3 is built from 18 residues. V was clipped by 6 bases and J by 3 bases; unmatched bases: 11. CDR1 MGHRA and CDR2 YSYEKL come from the germline V gene. Written as DNA, the CDR3 is TGCGCCAGCAGTCAGGGGGCTAGCGGGAGGGCCGACACCGGGGAGCTGTTTTCT. It is translated as CASSQGASGRADTGELFS.

This clonotype has a handful of counts. This chain joins TRBV30 and TRBJ1-2, with TRBD1 matching 7 bases. Unmatched junction bases numbered 14, after V lost 3 bases and J lost 7 bases. The CDR3 runs to 15 residues. Looked up from germline, CDR1 is GTSNPN and CDR2 is SVGIG (reference sequence). The CDR3 bases are TGTGCCTGGAGACGACCGTTACAGGGGAGGGGTGGCTACACCTTC. Residues: CAWRRPLQGRGGYTF.

The rearrangement links TRBV28 to TRBJ2-5, with D perhaps being TRBD1 or TRBD2 (5 bases each). Germline CDR1 is MDHEN and CDR2 is SYDVKM. The CDR3 contains 14 residues. V was cut by 9 bases and J by 5 bases, with 19 bases left in between. CDR3 sequence: CARRLSLGEETQYF. CDR3 sequence (DNA): TGTGCCAGGCGTTTATCATTGGGGGAGGAGACCCAGTACTTC.

CDR3 sequence (DNA): TGCGCCAGCAGACTCGACTCGAGCTCCTACAATGAGCAGTTCTTC. Its translation is CASRLDSSSYNEQFF. V is TRBV5-1 and J is TRBJ2-1, with unresolved D. CDR1 is SGHRS, CDR2 YFSETQ, per germline. The CDR3 consists of 15 residues. Trimming removed 5 bases from V and 0 bases from J, with 12 bases in between.

This clonotype appeared many times. The genes are TRBV6-2 or TRBV6-3 and TRBJ2-7; 13 nucleotides line up with TRBD2. This CDR3 comprises 15 residues. Per germline, CDR1 MNHEY and CDR2 SVGEGT. After removal of 4 bases from V and 7 bases from J, the junction contained 7 bases not matched to a gene. The CDR3 bases are TGTGCCAGCAGTTCCACGACTAGCGGGAGGCGGGAGCAGTACTTC. The encoded protein is CASSSTTSGRREQYF.

This clonotype is a singleton in its sample. This chain connects TRBV6-4 to TRBJ2-2; D not resolved. With 8 bases removed from V and 5 bases from J, the gap between germline ends came to 15 bases. There are 14 residues in the CDR3. Germline-derived CDR1 and CDR2 are MRHNA and SNTAGT. CDR3 region: CASALQVGTGELFF. The DNA of the CDR3 is TGTGCCAGCGCCCTCCAGGTGGGGACCGGGGAGCTGTTTTTT.

The rearrangement joins TRBV6-2 or TRBV6-3 to TRBJ2-2; the D is unclear. Germline V gene data show CDR1 as MNHEY and CDR2 as SVGEGT. The CDR3 is made up of 16 amino acids. V was pared by 7 bases and J by 6 bases, with 21 bases between. CDR3 coding DNA: TGTGCCAGCACCCAGGCGTCAGACCCCGGTCCCGGGGAGCTGTTTTTT. Protein: CASTQASDPGPGELFF.

The genes are TRBV7-2 and TRBJ2-5, with 7 bases aligning to TRBD2. The CDR3 runs to 14 residues. Germline V gene data show CDR1 as SGHTA and CDR2 as FQGNSA. Trimming removed 6 bases from V and 5 bases from J; junction bases left unmatched: 9. The CDR3 loop is CASSISGPGETQYF. CDR3 DNA sequence: TGTGCCAGCAGTATTAGCGGGCCGGGGGAGACCCAGTACTTC. The full variable domain, rest sourced from reference TRBV7-2 and TRBJ2-5, is GAGVSQSPSNKVTEKGKDVELRCDPISGHTALYWYRQSLGQGLEFLIYFQGNSAPDKSGLPSDRFSAERTGGSVSTLTIQRTQQEDSAVYLCASSISGPGETQYFGPGTRLLVL.

As concerns this clonotype: A much more abundant neighbour one base away suggests this may be a read error. The chain has TRBV29-1 and TRBJ1-2; D uncertain. The CDR3 covers 13 residues. Per the germline V gene, CDR1 is SQVTM and CDR2 is ANQGSEA. The CDR3 region is CSVERQANYGYAF. In DNA, the CDR3 is TGCAGCGTTGAAAGGCAAGCTAACTATGGCTACGCCTTC.

The chain is built from TRBV29-1 and TRBJ1-2, with TRBD1 matching 10 bases. After removal of 4 bases from V and 8 bases from J, the junction contained 4 bases not matched to a gene. This CDR3 has 12 residues. The germline gives CDR1 SQVTM, CDR2 ANQGSEA. This CDR3 reads CSVGQGARGYTF. The CDR3 bases are TGCAGCGTTGGACAGGGGGCGCGGGGCTACACCTTC.

A note on this clonotype: One junction end does not reproduce the germline sequence, and a read error may be involved. The V call is TRBV11-2, the J call TRBJ2-1; unclear D gene. There are 13 residues in the CDR3. Germline V gene sequence: CDR1 SGHAT, CDR2 FQNNGV. CDR3 DNA sequence: TGCGCCAGCAGCTTAGTTGCGCACAATGAGCAGTTCTTC. Residues: CASSLVAHNEQFF.

A word on this clonotype: This could be a read error, since a much larger clone is one nucleotide away. This rearrangement joins TRBV6-5 to TRBJ2-1; TRBD2 matches 9 bases. Germline CDR1 is MNHEY and CDR2 is SVGAGI. The V and J ends lost 2 bases and 0 bases, in that order; junction bases with no gene match: 14. This CDR3 has 20 amino acids. The CDR3 bases are TGTGCCAGCAGTTACCTGCGTTCTAGCGGGATGGGCAGCTCCTACAATGAGCAGTTCTTC. Translated: CASSYLRSSGMGSSYNEQFF.

This chain links TRBV6-1 with TRBJ1-2; maybe TRBD1 (5 bases). V was pared by 11 bases and J by 8 bases, with 15 bases between. Germline-derived CDR1 and CDR2 are MNHNS and SASEGT. This CDR3 has 11 residues. CDR3 region: CARPQGSGYTF. The CDR3 nucleotides read TGTGCCCGCCCCCAGGGAAGCGGCTACACCTTC.

This clonotype was seen more than once but under ten times. V and J are TRBV7-9 and TRBJ2-7; 7 nucleotides agree with TRBD2. The J segment lost 0 bases and the V segment lost 4 bases, leaving 3 bases of the junction unmatched. The CDR3 totals 14 residues. In germline, CDR1 is SEHNR, CDR2 FQNEAQ (reference sequence). CDR3 sequence: CASSSAGSSYEQYF. CDR3 DNA: TGTGCCAGCAGCTCAGCGGGGAGCTCCTACGAGCAGTACTTC.

On this clonotype itself: A much more abundant neighbour one base away suggests this may be a read error. The V and J genes are TRBV2 and TRBJ2-1; D uncertain. The germline gives CDR1 SNHLY, CDR2 FYNNEI. V lost 3 bases to trimming and J lost 5 bases, with 2 bases between them. This CDR3 spans 11 amino acids. The DNA of the CDR3 is TGTGCCAGCAGTGACCACAATGAGCAGTTCTTC. Translating gives CASSDHNEQFF.

As for this clonotype: A junction boundary mismatches the germline segment, possibly from a read error. The chain links TRBV12-3 or TRBV12-4 to TRBJ2-1, with D maybe TRBD2 (5 bases). The CDR3 runs to 11 residues. The CDR3 region has the DNA TGTGACAGCAGTTTGACTAATGAGCAGCTCTTC. Protein: CDSSLTNEQLF.

In regard to this clonotype: A junction end diverges from the germline sequence, so it may reflect a read error. The DNA for the CDR3 is TGTACCAGCAGCTTCCCGGGGGGATCCTACGAGCTGTACTTC. It specifies CTSSFPGGSYELYF. This rearrangement joins TRBV11-2 to TRBJ2-7, with 7 bases matching TRBD2. This CDR3 comprises 14 residues. The germline V gene has CDR1 SGHAT and CDR2 FQNNGV.

This clonotype showed up just once. The chain carries TRBV5-1 and TRBJ2-1, with D perhaps being TRBD1 or TRBD2 (5 bases each). CDR1 and CDR2 from the germline V gene are SGHRS and YFSETQ. The CDR3 has 16 amino acids. Trimming pared 5 bases from V and 0 bases from J, leaving 15 bases between. CDR3 loop: CASRPGTGSSYNEQFF. CDR3 in DNA: TGCGCCAGCAGACCCGGGACGGGAAGCTCCTACAATGAGCAGTTCTTC. The full variable domain, rest sourced from reference TRBV5-1 and TRBJ2-1, is KAGVTQTPRYLIKTRGQQVTLSCSPISGHRSVSWYQQTPGQGLQFLFEYFSETQRNKGNFPGRFSGRQFSNSRSEMNVSTLELGDSALYLCASRPGTGSSYNEQFFGPGTRLTVL.

The chain links TRBV11-2 to TRBJ2-1; D might be TRBD2 (5 bases). The CDR3 has 14 residues. V lost 7 bases, J lost 5 bases, and 15 bases lay in between. Germline lookup yields CDR1 SGHAT and CDR2 FQNNGV. CDR3 sequence reads: CASTHLRGHNEQFF. The CDR3 DNA sequence: TGTGCCAGCACCCACCTTAGAGGGCACAATGAGCAGTTCTTC.

With respect to this clonotype: The junction differs from germline at one of its ends, possibly a read error. This sequence joins TRBV10-3 and TRBJ2-2; maybe TRBD2 (5 bases). Germline V gene lookup returns CDR1 ENHRY and CDR2 SYGVKD. The length of the CDR3 is 16 residues. The CDR3 region has the DNA TGTGCCATCGGTGAGTCCCACAATTTGAGCACCGGGGTGCTGTTTTTT. It translates to CAIGESHNLSTGVLFF.

In this sample, this clonotype turned up many times. The rearrangement uses TRBV4-3 and TRBJ2-7, with a tentative D call TRBD2 (6 bases). The CDR3 extends over 16 amino acids. From germline, CDR1 is LGHNA and CDR2 YSLEER. Between the trimmed V and J ends, which lost 0 bases and 3 bases, there was a span of 15 bases. CDR3 coding DNA: TGCGCCAGCAGCCAAGATGAAGGACTACGTTTCTACGAGCAGTACTTC. Amino acid sequence: CASSQDEGLRFYEQYF.

A remark on this clonotype: At one boundary the junction diverges from the germline segment, which might be a read error. The chain couples TRBV6-5 to TRBJ2-5; D may match TRBD1 or TRBD2 (6 bases each). The CDR3 has 13 residues. In germline, CDR1 is MNHEY, CDR2 SVGAGI. CDR3 nucleotides: TGTACCAGCACTAAACCGGGGGCGGAGACCCAGTGCTTC. Protein: CTSTKPGAETQCF.

The rearrangement links TRBV28 to TRBJ1-1; D not certain. The length of the CDR3 is 11 residues. Germline CDR1 and CDR2: MDHEN and SYDVKM. Trimming pared 3 bases from V and 10 bases from J, leaving 9 bases between. DNA for the CDR3: TGTGCCAGCAGTTTCGGTTTGTTAGCTTTCTTT. Amino acid sequence: CASSFGLLAFF.

Note on this clonotype: A much larger clone differs from this one at a single base, so this may be a read error. This chain joins TRBV29-1 and TRBJ1-3; D not certain. Trimming stripped 6 bases from V and 4 bases from J, with 10 bases between. Germline values: CDR1 SQVTM, CDR2 ANQGSEA. The CDR3 sequence is 12 residues long. The CDR3 DNA reads TGCAGCGTCGAACATTCCGGAAACACCATATATTTT. Translating it yields CSVEHSGNTIYF.

This chain joins TRBV14 and TRBJ2-2; no definite D call. This CDR3 spans 12 amino acids. V was shortened by 4 bases and J by 7 bases, with 7 bases between the two germline ends. The germline V gene encodes CDR1 SGHDN and CDR2 FVKESK. The CDR3 spells CASSRVDGELFF. In nucleotides, the CDR3 is TGTGCCAGCAGCCGGGTGGACGGGGAGCTGTTTTTT. Based on the CDR3 plus reference TRBV14 and TRBJ2-2, the full variable domain is EAGVTQFPSHSVIEKGQTVTLRCDPISGHDNLYWYRRVMGKEIKFLLHFVKESKQDESGMPNNRFLAERTGGTYSTLKVQPAELEDSGVYFCASSRVDGELFFGEGSRLTVL.

The chain combines TRBV6-1 with TRBJ1-2; no clear D. V dropped 5 bases and J dropped 6 bases, with 13 bases sitting between them. The CDR3 runs 13 residues. CDR1 and CDR2 from the germline V gene are MNHNS and SASEGT. The DNA for the CDR3 is TGTGCCAGCAGTATAGGCGAGGTGGATGGCTACACCTTC. Its protein is CASSIGEVDGYTF.

As to this clonotype: Since a much larger clone is just one base distant, this may be a read error. The V gene is TRBV29-1, the J gene TRBJ2-1, with 7 bases matching TRBD2. CDR3 length equals 14 residues. Unmatched junction bases numbered 16, after V lost 5 bases and J lost 12 bases. Germline V gives CDR1 SQVTM, CDR2 ANQGSEA. The CDR3 reads CSVTPSGRSYRQFF. CDR3 nucleotide sequence: TGCAGCGTTACCCCTAGCGGTAGGTCCTATAGGCAGTTCTTC.

This clonotype came up once. A much larger clone lies a single base off, so this may be a read error. The CDR3 DNA reads TGTGCCAGCAGTCTGGACAGGGTTAGCAATCAGCCCCATCATTTT. Translation: CASSLDRVSNQPHHF. This chain links TRBV12-3 or TRBV12-4 with TRBJ1-5, with TRBD1 matching over 8 bases. The CDR3 runs 15 residues.

In its sample, this clonotype was seen once. At one of its ends the junction is not consistent with the germline gene, which may arise from a read error. The V gene is TRBV29-1, the J gene TRBJ2-2, with 13 bases identical to TRBD2. This CDR3 has 17 amino acids. CDR1 and CDR2 (germline): SQVTM, ANQGSEA. In DNA, the CDR3 is TGCAGCGTTGCAGCGACTAGCGGGAGGCCGAACACAGGGGAGCTGTTTTTT. Its protein is CSVAATSGRPNTGELFF.

Worth noting for this clonotype: A much larger clonotype is one base distant, so this may be a read error. This chain links TRBV12-3 or TRBV12-4 with TRBJ2-3; D is perhaps TRBD1 or TRBD2 (5 bases each). The CDR3 is made up of 15 amino acids. The DNA for the CDR3 is TGTACCAGCAGCCTCCTTGGGGGACCCACAGATACGCAGTATTTT. This sequence encodes CTSSLLGGPTDTQYF.

A word on this clonotype: A much larger clone lies one base from this, so it may be a read error. The chain uses TRBV7-9 and TRBJ1-2; the match to TRBD1 covers 8 bases. CDR3 length: 14 amino acids. J gave up 4 bases and V 5 bases, and 6 bases lay outside the gene matches. Looked up from germline, CDR1 is SEHNR and CDR2 is FQNEAQ (reference sequence). The CDR3 loop reads CASSNGQGVYGYTF. The CDR3 DNA follows: TGTGCCAGCAGCAATGGACAGGGTGTCTATGGCTACACCTTC.